The 4 T cell receptor beta chains below all came from one sample that was sequenced in a study of cytomegalovirus exposure and HLA in healthy donors. The PCR employed 60 Vbeta primers together with 13 Jbeta primers. TCRdb keeps only in-frame clones here, not all; method: immunoSEQ multiplex PCR. The sample has 150,000 to 200,000 clones; approximately 80% are singletons. Sequenced sample: PBMCs. Receptor source: a boy aged 2 to 10 in good health and CMV-seronegative.

The genes are TRBV4-2 and TRBJ1-2; D unclear. The germline gives CDR1 LGHNA, CDR2 YNFKEQ. The CDR3 spans 15 residues. Trimming cost V 0 bases and J 3 bases, with 11 bases left between them. This CDR3 is CASSQEGAGDYGYTF. The CDR3 nucleotides are TGTGCCAGCAGCCAAGAAGGTGCGGGTGACTATGGCTACACCTTC.

The chain has TRBV9 and TRBJ2-1, with 12 positions matching TRBD2. Germline trimming cut 4 bases from V and 2 bases from J; bases unmatched to any gene: 7. The CDR3 consists of 17 residues. Germline assignment: CDR1 SGDLS and CDR2 YYNGEE. This CDR3 reads CASSTRPSGGAYNEQFF. The CDR3 DNA sequence: TGTGCCAGCAGCACAAGACCTAGCGGGGGGGCCTACAATGAGCAGTTCTTC.

This clone occurred a few times. This chain joins TRBV21-1 and TRBJ2-2; the table's D call of TRBD1 was not tested on the DNA. TRBV21-1 is a pseudogene segment. The CDR3 is 16 amino acids. The CDR3 sequence is CASSKGHEGDTGELFF. DNA for the CDR3: TGTGCCAGCAGCAAAGGGCACGAGGGGGACACCGGGGAGCTGTTTTTT.

The rearrangement uses TRBV5-4 and TRBJ2-1; 7 nucleotides line up with TRBD2. V lost 3 bases to trimming and J lost 8 bases; unmatched junction nucleotides: 8. CDR3 length: 14 amino acids. Germline CDR1 SGHNT, CDR2 YYREEE (reference sequence). The CDR3 nucleotides read TGTGCCAGCAGCTCCCTTGGGGGGGGAGATGAGCAGTTCTTC. Its protein is CASSSLGGGDEQFF.